This TCR beta chain was captured in a study of blood T cells in healthy people across ages (dated by TCRdb to the mid-2010s). In the study overall: In model experiments, template switching captured roughly one uniquely barcoded TCR beta cDNA molecule for every two T cells. Age-related changes in TCR beta repertoire diversity were measured in the study by deep sequencing normalized with unique cDNA molecular identifiers. Four age groups were formed from the donors: young (average approximately 15 years), middle-aged (more than 35), aged (62) and long-lived (more than 75). Two additional independent replicas of 1 million unique cDNA reads from the same blood draw were analyzed for two donors (one aged 18 to 30 and one aged 80 or older).

Spanning cysteine to phenylalanine, the CDR3 consists of 14 amino acids. Only the CDR3 DNA is retained, 42 bases long and in frame from the first base. V lost 6 bases and J lost 9 bases, and the count of bases not matched to a germline gene is 6. Systemically healthy Caucasian individuals from Russia, about 38 in total and aged roughly 6 to 100 years, were included as donors. Each donor gave about 9.7 milliliters of peripheral blood, drawn into EDTA-treated Vacutainer tubes. Ficoll-Paque density-gradient centrifugation was used to isolate PBMCs, with at least 6 million per sample. Total RNA was extracted from PBMCs with Trizol reagent, with at least 6 micrograms obtained per sample. For every donor, flow cytometry on a PBMC aliquot measured the percentage of naive CD45RAhigh/CD27high T cells. The library was produced with 5' RACE. For sequencing, an Illumina HiSeq 2500 was employed. The second PCR ran for about 6 to 12 cycles and used a J-beta primer mix along with a sample-barcoded 5' primer. A unique molecular identifier was introduced onto each TCR beta cDNA molecule by a template-switch 5' adaptor carrying 12 random nucleotides. Each sample yielded at least 3 million CDR3-containing paired-end reads. The Mint cDNA synthesis kit, primed by a TRBC-specific oligonucleotide, was used to synthesize first-strand cDNA from all RNA. After uracil-DNA glycosylase treatment, a first 18-cycle PCR used universal primers M1SS and BC2_uni_R on all cDNA. For the original study's pipeline: Each sample was normalized by randomly selecting 1 million high-quality reads, each carrying a distinct molecular identifier. Instead of being binned into consensus sequences, reads that shared molecular identifiers were thrown out. MiTCR, set to a Q25 quality threshold and the strictest error-elimination algorithm, was used for CDR3 identification, clonotype clustering and error correction. A nonparametric unseen species model using Euler transformation provided a lower-bound estimate of total TCR beta diversity. TCRdb took the public reads, trimmed them with fastp at Q25, ran MiXCR for clone calling and kept in-frame beta chains. Every entry covers one CDR3 protein and lists the most common genes and DNA from its rows. These V and J calls are TCRdb output, not the study's own analysis. The sample table holds approximately 780,000 distinct CDR3 sequences, of which roughly 24% were seen once. Of the sample, over 2.5% falls within the top ten clones.

Beyond this particular receptor, the publication reports: Since profiling was done on bulk unsorted PBMCs, naive and antigen-experienced compartments could not be conclusively compared. The CMV infection status of donors was not known, potentially confounding age-related changes in expanded clonotypes. Estimates of total diversity based on one million sequenced T cells were considered lower bounds and underestimates. As age increased, observed TCR beta diversity per million T cells dropped in a roughly linear way, and a significant reduction was already evident by age 40. There was a strong correlation between observed TCR beta diversity and the percentage of naive T cells measured by flow cytometry. Compared with the aged group, the long-lived group had more naive CD4+ T cells, fewer expanded clones and increased TCR diversity, suggesting age selection.

To note about this clonotype: The antigen this receptor binds is unknown. The record has no base qualities; no much larger clone is one base away.

These records were also assigned to another study, of T cells of mothers and their children. In that second paper, the authors write: The donors were nine systemically healthy Caucasian individuals, made up of three mothers and their six children. cDNA synthesis used all of the extracted RNA, with roughly 1.5 ug of RNA in each 15 ul reaction. In the second PCR, sample barcodes and 2-4 random nucleotides were introduced via the M1S primer. Over 9.5 million TCR beta CDR3 reads came from each mother, compared with roughly 2.8 million reads from each child. Thymic selection shapes the output of TCR recombination in a similar way in related and unrelated pairs, and inherited differences have a minor effect. Normalized repertoire overlap was always slightly but never significantly higher in related than unrelated mother-child pairs. Persistent microchimeric T cell clones were not detected, at a sensitivity of around 95 clones per million clonotypes. Deep NGS was used in the study to compare the TCR beta repertoires of mothers and children and to look for features that separate related mother-child pairs from unrelated individuals. The mean age was roughly 36 +/- 4 years for the mothers and approximately 11 +/- 4 years for the children. After adapter ligation with NEBNext reagents, the libraries were sequenced on Illumina HiSeq 2000 with 100+100 nt paired-end reads. Mother and child libraries were prepared a month apart and sequenced in separate runs to prevent cross-contamination. Each donor had between about 450,000 and 2,100,000 distinct TCR beta clonotypes identified. Naive TCR beta clonotypes were estimated from low-frequency clonotypes matched to each donor's FACS-determined naive share, without sorting.

The source material was blood. This receptor was taken from a boy younger than 18 in good health. The rearrangement combines TRBV12-3 or TRBV12-4 with TRBJ1-6; 9 of the junction bases match TRBD1. The DNA sequence is given as TGTGCCAGCAGGTGGACAGGGGCAGGTTCACCCCTCCACTTT. It encodes CASRWTGAGSPLHF.